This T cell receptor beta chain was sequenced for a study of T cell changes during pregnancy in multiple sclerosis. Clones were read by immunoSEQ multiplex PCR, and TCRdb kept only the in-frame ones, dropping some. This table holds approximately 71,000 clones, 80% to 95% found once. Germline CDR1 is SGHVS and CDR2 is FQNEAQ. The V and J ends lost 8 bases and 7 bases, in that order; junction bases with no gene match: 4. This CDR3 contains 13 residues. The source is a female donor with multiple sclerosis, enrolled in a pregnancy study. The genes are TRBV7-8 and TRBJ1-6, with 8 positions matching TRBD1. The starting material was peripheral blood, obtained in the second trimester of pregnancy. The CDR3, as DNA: TGTGCCAGCGGACAGGGACAAAATTCACCCCTCCACTTT. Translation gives CASGQGQNSPLHF.